This T cell receptor beta chain was recorded in a study of T cell changes during pregnancy in multiple sclerosis. A single count supports this clone. Germline assignment: CDR1 MNHNS and CDR2 SASEGT. The CDR3 covers 15 residues. Trimming stripped 7 bases from V and 0 bases from J, with 13 bases between. The table came from immunoSEQ multiplex PCR; TCRdb's copy has only in-frame clones and leaves some out. The table includes roughly 88,000 clones, 80% to 95% detected once. The clonotype comes from a female donor with multiple sclerosis, enrolled in a pregnancy study. Sequenced material: peripheral blood, taken in the first trimester of pregnancy. This chain links TRBV6-1 with TRBJ2-1; the D is unclear. The CDR3 loop reads CASILNSLSYNEQFF. The CDR3 DNA reads as TGTGCCAGCATCCTAAACTCCCTCTCCTACAATGAGCAGTTCTTC.